Listed below are T cell receptor beta chains from one sample, sequenced in a study of blood T cell repertoires in COVID-19. This table comes from immunoSEQ multiplex PCR, and its TCRdb copy is limited to in-frame clones, with some not included. The sample carries about 200,000 clones, approximately 83% recorded once. Specimen: PBMCs or T cells enriched from blood (not recorded which). Receptor source: a man between 35 and 55 years old who had recovered from COVID-19. Each CDR3 is given with its conserved first and last residue. A D gene is named only where the DNA matches it firmly. Rows give clone size only sometimes, using once, few, many, or a class for an expanded clone.

>TRBV9|TRBD2|TRBJ2-5|.
TGTGCCAGCAGCCCAGGACTAGCGGGGGGAACGGAGACCCAGTACTTC
CASSPGLAGGTETQYF
>TRBV5-1|TRBD1|TRBJ1-6|.
TGCGCCAGCAGCCCAGACAGGGGGAATTCACCCCTCCACTTT
CASSPDRGNSPLHF
>TRBV5-1|.|TRBJ1-5|.
TGCGCCAGCAGCTTAGGAGACGGGAGGAATCAGCCCCAGCATTTT
CASSLGDGRNQPQHF
>TRBV7-9|.|TRBJ2-7|once
TGTGCCAGCAGCCGAACGGGGGGCCTCGCTGGCGAGCAGTACTTC
CASSRTGGLAGEQYF
>TRBV20-1|TRBD2|TRBJ2-1|.
TGCAGTGCTAGTCCGGGGGGGGCGATTTTCGATGAGCAGTTCTTC
CSASPGGAIFDEQFF
>TRBV3-1/TRBV3-2|TRBD2|TRBJ2-5|.
TGTGCCAGCAGCCAAGATCTAGGTCCGGGGGGAGAGACCCAGTACTTC
CASSQDLGPGGETQYF
>TRBV24-1|TRBD1|TRBJ2-7|.
TGTGCCACCAGTGATGCCGGGACAGGGTTCCACGAGCAGTACTTC
CATSDAGTGFHEQYF
>TRBV5-1|.|TRBJ1-3|once
TGCGCCAGCAGCTCCAAGCCTTCAACCCAAAGCGGAAACACCATATATTTT
CASSSKPSTQSGNTIYF
>TRBV30|.|TRBJ1-2|.
TGTGCCGGAAGGGGGGGGAACTATGGCTACACCTTC
CAGRGGNYGYTF
>TRBV5-5|TRBD2|TRBJ2-3|.
TGTGCCAGCAGCCTAACCGTACTAGCGGGGATCACAGATACGCAGTATTTT
CASSLTVLAGITDTQYF
>TRBV4-2|.|TRBJ1-2|.
TGTGCCAGCAGCCGGAACAGAGAGTACTATGGCTACACCTTC
CASSRNREYYGYTF
>TRBV5-1|TRBD1|TRBJ1-2|.
TGCGCCAGCAGCATGGGACAGACGTATGGCTACACCTTC
CASSMGQTYGYTF
>TRBV19|TRBD1|TRBJ1-5|.
TGTGCCAGTAGTCGTCCCGGGACAGGGGCTCAGCCCCAGCATTTT
CASSRPGTGAQPQHF
>TRBV5-4|.|TRBJ1-1|.
TGTGCCAGCACCGCGGAGGTGGGATTGAACACTGAAGCTTTCTTT
CASTAEVGLNTEAFF
>TRBV2|.|TRBJ1-4|.
TGTGCCAGCAGCGAAAGAGGGAGGACTAATGAAAAACTGTTTTTT
CASSERGRTNEKLFF
>TRBV2|.|TRBJ2-4|.
TGTGCCAGCAGTGAAATGGGAGAAAAAAACATTCAGTACTTC
CASSEMGEKNIQYF
>TRBV4-2|.|TRBJ1-2|.
TGTGCCAGCAGCCAAGAGGGCCTTGGTTTTGGCGGCTACACCTTC
CASSQEGLGFGGYTF
>TRBV3-1/TRBV3-2|TRBD1|TRBJ2-7|.
TGTGCCAGCAGCCCCCGGGACAGGGGGTTCGAGCAGTACTTC
CASSPRDRGFEQYF
>TRBV6-2/TRBV6-3|TRBD1|TRBJ1-3|.
TGTGCCAGCAGTTTTCGACAGGGCTCCTCTGGAAACACCATATATTTT
CASSFRQGSSGNTIYF
>TRBV19|TRBD1|TRBJ2-5|.
TGTGCCAGTAATCGGGACAGGGGTGAAGAGACCCAGTACTTC
CASNRDRGEETQYF
>TRBV2|.|TRBJ1-1|few
TGTGCCAGCAGTGAGGCCGCCGACAGGAACACTGAAGCTTTCTTT
CASSEAADRNTEAFF
>TRBV14|.|TRBJ1-2|.
TGTGCCAGCAGCCACCTCAGCGGGGGGTTCAACTATGGCTACACCTTC
CASSHLSGGFNYGYTF
>TRBV5-1|TRBD1|TRBJ1-1|.
TGCGCCAGCAGCGGAGGACAGGGGAGGCCGAACACTGAAGCTTTCTTT
CASSGGQGRPNTEAFF
>TRBV7-8|.|TRBJ1-6|.
TGTGCCAGCAGCTCCAACCAGGGGACAAGTTCACCCCTCCACTTT
CASSSNQGTSSPLHF